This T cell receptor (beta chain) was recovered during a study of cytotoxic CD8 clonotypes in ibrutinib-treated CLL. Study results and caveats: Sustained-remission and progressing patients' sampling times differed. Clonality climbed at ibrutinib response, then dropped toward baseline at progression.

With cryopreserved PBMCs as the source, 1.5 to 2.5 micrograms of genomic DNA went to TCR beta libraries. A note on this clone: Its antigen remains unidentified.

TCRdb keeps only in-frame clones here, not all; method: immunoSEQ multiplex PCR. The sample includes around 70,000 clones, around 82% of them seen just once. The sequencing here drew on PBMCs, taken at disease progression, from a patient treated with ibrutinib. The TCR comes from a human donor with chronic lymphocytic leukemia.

The CDR3 bases are TGTGCCAGCAGCTTATCAATTACAGATACGCAGTATTTT. This codes for CASSLSITDTQYF. The J gene is TRBJ2-3, the V gene TRBV7-6; D is undetermined. V gave up 2 bases and J gave up 3 bases, with 6 bases separating them. The CDR3 contains 13 residues. Germline loops: CDR1 SGHVS, CDR2 FNYEAQ.